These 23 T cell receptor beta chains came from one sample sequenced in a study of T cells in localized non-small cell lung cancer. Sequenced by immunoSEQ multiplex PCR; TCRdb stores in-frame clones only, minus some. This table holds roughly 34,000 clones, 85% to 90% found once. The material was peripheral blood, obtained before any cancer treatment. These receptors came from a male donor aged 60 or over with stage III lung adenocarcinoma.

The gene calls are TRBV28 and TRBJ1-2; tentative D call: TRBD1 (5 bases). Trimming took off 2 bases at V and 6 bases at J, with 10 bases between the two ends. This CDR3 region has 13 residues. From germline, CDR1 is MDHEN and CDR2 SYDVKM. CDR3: CASSLGTKNGYTF. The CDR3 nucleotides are TGTGCCAGCAGTTTAGGGACCAAAAATGGCTACACCTTC.

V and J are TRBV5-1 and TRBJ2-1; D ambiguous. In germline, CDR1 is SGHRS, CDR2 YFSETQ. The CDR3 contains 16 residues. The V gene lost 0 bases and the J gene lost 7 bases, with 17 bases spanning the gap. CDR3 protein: CASSLGGALSGNEQFF. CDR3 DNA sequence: TGCGCCAGCAGCTTGGGTGGCGCTCTTAGTGGTAATGAGCAGTTCTTC.

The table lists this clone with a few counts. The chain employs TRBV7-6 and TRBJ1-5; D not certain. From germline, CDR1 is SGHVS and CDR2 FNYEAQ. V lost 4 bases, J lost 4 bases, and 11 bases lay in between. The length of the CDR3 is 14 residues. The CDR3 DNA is TGTGCCAGCAGCTCTACTGGACCAAATCAGCCCCAGCATTTT. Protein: CASSSTGPNQPQHF.

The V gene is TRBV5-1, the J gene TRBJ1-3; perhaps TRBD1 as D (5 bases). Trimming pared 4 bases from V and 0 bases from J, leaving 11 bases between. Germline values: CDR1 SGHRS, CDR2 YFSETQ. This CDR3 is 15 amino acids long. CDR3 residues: CASSPGASSGNTIYF. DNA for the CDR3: TGCGCCAGCAGCCCCGGGGCTTCCTCTGGAAACACCATATATTTT.

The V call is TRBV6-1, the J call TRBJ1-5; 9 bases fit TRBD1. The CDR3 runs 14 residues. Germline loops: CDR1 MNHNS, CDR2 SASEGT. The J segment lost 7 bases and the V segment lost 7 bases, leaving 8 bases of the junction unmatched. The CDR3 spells CASTQRTGDQPQHF. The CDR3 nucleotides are TGTGCCAGCACCCAAAGGACAGGGGACCAGCCCCAGCATTTT.

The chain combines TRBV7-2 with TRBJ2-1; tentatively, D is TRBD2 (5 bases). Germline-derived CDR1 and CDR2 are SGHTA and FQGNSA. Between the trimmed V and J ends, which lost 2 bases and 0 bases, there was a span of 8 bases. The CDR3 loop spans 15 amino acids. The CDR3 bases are TGTGCCAGCAGCTTAAGTGACTACTCCTACAATGAGCAGTTCTTC. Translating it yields CASSLSDYSYNEQFF.

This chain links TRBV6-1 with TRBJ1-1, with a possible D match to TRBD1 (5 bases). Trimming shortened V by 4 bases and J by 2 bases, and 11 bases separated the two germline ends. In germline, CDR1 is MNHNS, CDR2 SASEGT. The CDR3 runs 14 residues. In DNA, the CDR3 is TGTGCCAGCAGTGCGGGACTTTCTAACACTGAAGCTTTCTTT. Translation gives CASSAGLSNTEAFF.

The CDR3 is CATSTPWGGNRELFF. The DNA of the CDR3 is TGTGCCACCAGCACCCCCTGGGGCGGGAACCGGGAGCTGTTTTTT. The V call is TRBV15, the J call TRBJ2-2, with a weak D call TRBD2 (6 bases). V was clipped by 4 bases and J by 9 bases, with 18 bases between them. The length of the CDR3 is 15 residues. The germline gives CDR1 LNHNV, CDR2 YYDKDF (reference sequence). Variable domain in full (rest from reference TRBV15 and TRBJ2-2): DAMVIQNPRYQVTQFGKPVTLSCSQTLNHNVMYWYQQKSSQAPKLLFHYYDKDFNNEADTPDNFQSRRPNTSFCFLDIRSPGLGDTAMYLCATSTPWGGNRELFFGEGSRLTVL.

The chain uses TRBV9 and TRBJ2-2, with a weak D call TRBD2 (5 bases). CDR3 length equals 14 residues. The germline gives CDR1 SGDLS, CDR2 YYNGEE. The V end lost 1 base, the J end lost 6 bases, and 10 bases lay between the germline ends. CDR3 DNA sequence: TGTGCCAGCAGCGTAAGATCGGGGTCCGGGGAGCTGTTTTTT. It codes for CASSVRSGSGELFF.

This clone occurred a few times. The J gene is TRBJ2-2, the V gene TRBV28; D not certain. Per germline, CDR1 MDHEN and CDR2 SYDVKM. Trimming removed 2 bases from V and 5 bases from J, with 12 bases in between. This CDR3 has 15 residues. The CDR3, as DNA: TGTGCCAGCAGTTTAAGTGGGCTGGGTACCGGGGAGCTGTTTTTT. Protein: CASSLSGLGTGELFF.

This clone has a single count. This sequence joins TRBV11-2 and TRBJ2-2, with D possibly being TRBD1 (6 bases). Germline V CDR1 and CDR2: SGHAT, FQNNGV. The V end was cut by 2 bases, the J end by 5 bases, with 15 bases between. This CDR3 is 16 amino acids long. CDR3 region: CASSLLPDRITGELFF. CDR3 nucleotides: TGTGCCAGCAGCTTACTACCGGACAGAATTACCGGGGAGCTGTTTTTT. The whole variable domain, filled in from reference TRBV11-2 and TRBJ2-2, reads EAGVAQSPRYKIIEKRQSVAFWCNPISGHATLYWYQQILGQGPKLLIQFQNNGVVDDSQLPKDRFSAERLKGVDSTLKIQPAKLEDSAVYLCASSLLPDRITGELFFGEGSRLTVL.

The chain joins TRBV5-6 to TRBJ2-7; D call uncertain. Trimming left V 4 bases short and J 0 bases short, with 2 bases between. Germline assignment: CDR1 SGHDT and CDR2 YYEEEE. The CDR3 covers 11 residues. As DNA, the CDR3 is TGTGCCAGCAGCAGCTCCTACGAGCAGTACTTC. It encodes CASSSSYEQYF.

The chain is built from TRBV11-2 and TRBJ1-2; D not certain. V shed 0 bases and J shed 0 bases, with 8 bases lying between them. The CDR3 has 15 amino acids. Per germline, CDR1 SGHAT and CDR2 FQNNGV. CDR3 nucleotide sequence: TGTGCCAGCAGCTTAGATATGGTTGCTAACTATGGCTACACCTTC. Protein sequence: CASSLDMVANYGYTF.

CDR3: CATSIGTAGTGELFF. The CDR3 bases are TGTGCCACCAGCATAGGGACGGCGGGCACCGGGGAGCTGTTTTTT. The chain joins TRBV15 to TRBJ2-2, with D possibly called TRBD1 or TRBD2 (5 bases each). This CDR3 spans 15 amino acids. Trimming took off 4 bases at V and 4 bases at J, with 13 bases between the two ends. Germline CDR1 and CDR2: LNHNV and YYDKDF (reference sequence). The whole variable domain, filled in from reference TRBV15 and TRBJ2-2, reads DAMVIQNPRYQVTQFGKPVTLSCSQTLNHNVMYWYQQKSSQAPKLLFHYYDKDFNNEADTPDNFQSRRPNTSFCFLDIRSPGLGDTAMYLCATSIGTAGTGELFFGEGSRLTVL.

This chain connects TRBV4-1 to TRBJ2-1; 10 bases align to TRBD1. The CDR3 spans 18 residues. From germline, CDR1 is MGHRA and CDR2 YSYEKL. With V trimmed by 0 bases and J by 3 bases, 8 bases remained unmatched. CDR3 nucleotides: TGCGCCAGCAGCCAAGAACCTACAGGACAGGGGGGCTACAATGAGCAGTTCTTC. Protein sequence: CASSQEPTGQGGYNEQFF.

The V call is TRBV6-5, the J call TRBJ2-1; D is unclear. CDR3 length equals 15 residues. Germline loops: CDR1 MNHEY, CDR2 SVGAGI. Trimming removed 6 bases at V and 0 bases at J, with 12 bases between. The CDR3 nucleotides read TGTGCCAGCAGCCAAACTCTGGGCTCCTACAATGAGCAGTTCTTC. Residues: CASSQTLGSYNEQFF.

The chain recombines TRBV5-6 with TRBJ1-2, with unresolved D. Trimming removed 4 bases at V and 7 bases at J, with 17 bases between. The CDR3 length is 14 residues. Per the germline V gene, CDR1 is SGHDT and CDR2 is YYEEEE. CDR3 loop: CASSVDHPYTGYTF. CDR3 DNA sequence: TGTGCCAGCAGCGTGGATCACCCTTATACTGGCTACACCTTC. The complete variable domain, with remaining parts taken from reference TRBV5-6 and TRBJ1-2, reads DAGVTQSPTHLIKTRGQQVTLRCSPKSGHDTVSWYQQALGQGPQFIFQYYEEEERQRGNFPDRFSGHQFPNYSSELNVNALLLGDSALYLCASSVDHPYTGYTFGSGTRLTVV.

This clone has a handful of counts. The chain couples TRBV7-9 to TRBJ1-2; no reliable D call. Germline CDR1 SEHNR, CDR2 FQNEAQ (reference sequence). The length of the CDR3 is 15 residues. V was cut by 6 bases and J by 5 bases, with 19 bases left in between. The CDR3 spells CASSSAGGRGYGYTF. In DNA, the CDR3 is TGTGCCAGCAGTTCCGCGGGAGGGCGTGGGTATGGCTACACCTTC.

The CDR3 DNA reads TGCGCCAGTTCCCGGGGGAATCGGGAAAAACTGTTTTTT. Protein product: CASSRGNREKLFF. This chain uses TRBV5-1 with TRBJ1-4; possible D gene TRBD1, 5 bases. V lost 8 bases to trimming and J lost 8 bases, with 16 bases between them. This CDR3 has 13 amino acids. Germline V gene sequence: CDR1 SGHRS, CDR2 YFSETQ. The full variable domain, its missing parts supplied by reference TRBV5-1 and TRBJ1-4, is KAGVTQTPRYLIKTRGQQVTLSCSPISGHRSVSWYQQTPGQGLQFLFEYFSETQRNKGNFPGRFSGRQFSNSRSEMNVSTLELGDSALYLCASSRGNREKLFFGSGTQLSVL.

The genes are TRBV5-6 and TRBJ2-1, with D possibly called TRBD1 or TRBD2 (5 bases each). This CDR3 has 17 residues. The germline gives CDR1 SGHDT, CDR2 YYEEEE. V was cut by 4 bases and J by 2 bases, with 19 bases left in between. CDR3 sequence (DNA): TGTGCCAGCAGCGCATATCCCGGGACGTTCGCCTACAATGAGCAGTTCTTC. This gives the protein CASSAYPGTFAYNEQFF.

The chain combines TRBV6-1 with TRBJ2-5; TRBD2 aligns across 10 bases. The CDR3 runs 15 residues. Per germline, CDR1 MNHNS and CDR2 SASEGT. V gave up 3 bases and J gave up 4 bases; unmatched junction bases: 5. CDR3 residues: CASSEASGSRETQYF. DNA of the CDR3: TGTGCCAGCAGTGAGGCTAGCGGGAGCCGAGAGACCCAGTACTTC.

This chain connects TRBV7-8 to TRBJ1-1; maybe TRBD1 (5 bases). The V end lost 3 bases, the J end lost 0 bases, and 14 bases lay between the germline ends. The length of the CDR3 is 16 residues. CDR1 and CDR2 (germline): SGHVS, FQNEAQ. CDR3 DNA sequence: TGTGCCAGCAGCTTGACCCGCGCGGGGCTGAACACTGAAGCTTTCTTT. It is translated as CASSLTRAGLNTEAFF.

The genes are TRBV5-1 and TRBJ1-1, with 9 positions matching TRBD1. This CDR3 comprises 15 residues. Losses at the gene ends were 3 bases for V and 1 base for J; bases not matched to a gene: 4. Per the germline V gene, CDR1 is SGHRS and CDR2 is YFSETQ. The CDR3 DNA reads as TGCGCCAGCAGCTGGGGGGACAGGGCGAACACTGAAGCTTTCTTT. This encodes CASSWGDRANTEAFF.